The present TCR beta chain was sequenced within a study of cytomegalovirus exposure and HLA in healthy donors. Whole-study results and caveats: Certain indistinguishable V segments, among them TRBV6-2 and TRBV6-3, were excluded. An assumption of roughly uniform sequencing depth across donors underlay the presence/absence analyses.

A word on this clone: What it binds is not known.

The primer mix had 60 Vbeta and 13 Jbeta primers. How the authors handled the data: Among the unique TCR beta chains that a later analysis counted, 80 million to 100 million in all, roughly 9.9 million were shared. Using immunoSEQ multiplex PCR, the repertoire was profiled, and TCRdb retains in-frame clones only, with some absent. The DNA gave D and trimming, while V, J and clone size come from that table. The sample has about 160,000 clones; roughly 76% are singletons. The trim removed 11 bases at V and 2 bases at J, leaving 6 bases unmatched. CDR1 is ENHRY and CDR2 is SYGVKD in the germline V gene. This CDR3 is 12 amino acids long.

This chain links TRBV10-3 with TRBJ2-7; 7 bases agree with TRBD1. Source material: PBMCs. This receptor was taken from a woman between 45 and 60 years old in good health and CMV-seronegative. The CDR3: CAVSQGAYEQYF. The CDR3, as DNA: TGTGCCGTTTCCCAGGGGGCCTACGAGCAGTACTTC.